Presented here are 29 T cell receptor beta chains from one specimen sequenced in a study of circulating tumor DNA in untreated peripheral T-cell lymphoma (dated by TCRdb to the early 2020s). The protocol used for the library was the immunoSEQ multiplex PCR assay. Entries here come from immuneACCESS through TCRdb and include only in-frame sequences with V and J called. Some clones fail to appear in such tables; in the studies checked, an unresolved V gene covers under half of the shortfall, and the cause of the remainder is unknown. The sample table holds several hundred clones, of which roughly four fifths were seen once. Around a third of the sample is taken by the ten largest. Sequencing was carried out using cell-free DNA from blood serum. Source of these receptors: a human donor with peripheral T-cell lymphoma.

V usage is TRBV10-3 and J usage is TRBJ2-2, with 8 bases lining up with TRBD1. Trimming at V came to 4 bases and at J to 0 bases, leaving 1 base not matched to a gene. Looked up from germline, CDR1 is ENHRY and CDR2 is SYGVKD. The CDR3 is 15 residues long. For the CDR3, the DNA is TGTGCCATCAGTGGGGGACAGGCGAACACCGGGGAGCTGTTTTTT. Protein: CAISGGQANTGELFF.

This chain links TRBV5-1 with TRBJ2-1; TRBD1 aligns across 9 bases. The length of the CDR3 is 15 residues. Germline values: CDR1 SGHRS, CDR2 YFSETQ. The V gene end was trimmed by 4 bases and the J gene end by 3 bases; junction bases not matched to a gene: 5. The CDR3 DNA reads TGCGCCAGCAGCGACCGGGACAGGGTCTACAATGAGCAGTTCTTC. Translated, it gives CASSDRDRVYNEQFF.

The chain couples TRBV5-1 to TRBJ1-6, with D possibly TRBD1 on 5 matching bases. This CDR3 comprises 15 residues. CDR1 and CDR2 (germline): SGHRS, YFSETQ. Deletions cut 5 bases from V and 2 bases from J, with 11 bases between. The CDR3 loop reads CASSLETAYNSPLHF. The CDR3 region has the DNA TGCGCCAGCAGTCTCGAGACAGCCTATAATTCACCCCTCCACTTT.

The chain is built from TRBV4-1 and TRBJ1-1; tentative D call: TRBD1 (6 bases). V shed 4 bases and J shed 0 bases, with 12 bases lying between them. Per germline, CDR1 MGHRA and CDR2 YSYEKL. CDR3 length equals 15 residues. CDR3: CASSRGAAMNTEAFF. In nucleotides, the CDR3 is TGCGCCAGCAGCCGGGGGGCAGCTATGAACACTGAAGCTTTCTTT.

The chain joins TRBV19 to TRBJ2-7; D may be TRBD2 (6 bases). Germline values: CDR1 LNHDA, CDR2 SQIVND (reference sequence). The V end was cut by 7 bases, the J end by 3 bases, with 16 bases between. This CDR3 is 14 amino acids long. The CDR3 sequence is CASTEGPTYYEQYF. Written as DNA, the CDR3 is TGTGCCAGTACGGAGGGGCCCACCTACTACGAGCAGTACTTC.

V and J are TRBV7-8 and TRBJ2-2; D is unresolved. Trimming removed 1 base from V and 0 bases from J, with 12 bases in between. Germline V CDR1 and CDR2: SGHVS, FQNEAQ. There are 17 residues in the CDR3. The CDR3 coding sequence is TGTGCCAGCAGCTTAGAGTTTGCGGTATCGAACACCGGGGAGCTGTTTTTT. Translating gives CASSLEFAVSNTGELFF.

The V and J genes are TRBV6-5 and TRBJ2-3, with D tentatively TRBD1 (6 bases). The germline V gene encodes CDR1 MNHEY and CDR2 SVGAGI. V was trimmed by 4 bases and J by 7 bases, leaving 15 bases between them. The CDR3 covers 14 residues. CDR3 DNA: TGTGCCAGCAGTTCGGACAGCCCGGCTTATACGCAGTATTTT. It specifies CASSSDSPAYTQYF.

This chain connects TRBV28 to TRBJ1-5, with 8 bases aligning to TRBD1. Per germline, CDR1 MDHEN and CDR2 SYDVKM. V gave up 2 bases and J gave up 2 bases; unmatched junction bases: 2. This CDR3 spans 15 amino acids. The CDR3 DNA follows: TGTGCCAGCAGTTTAATGACAGGGGGCAATCAGCCCCAGCATTTT. Its protein is CASSLMTGGNQPQHF.

The chain recombines TRBV25-1 with TRBJ1-4; D is ambiguous. CDR3 length: 15 amino acids. The V and J ends lost 5 bases and 4 bases respectively, with 14 bases between them. Germline V gene data show CDR1 as MGHDK and CDR2 as SYGVNS. The CDR3 loop reads CASSSLVGFNEKLFF. The DNA for the CDR3 is TGTGCCAGCAGTAGCTTGGTGGGGTTTAATGAAAAACTGTTTTTT.

Here the CDR3 reads CASSQAPGLLYGYTF. The CDR3, as DNA: TGCGCCAGCAGCCAAGCCCCGGGACTCCTCTATGGCTACACCTTC. The rearrangement joins TRBV4-1 to TRBJ1-2; D is perhaps TRBD1 (5 bases). Trimming pared 1 base from V and 4 bases from J, leaving 13 bases between. CDR3 length equals 15 residues. CDR1 and CDR2 from the germline V gene are MGHRA and YSYEKL.

J is TRBJ2-1 and V is TRBV6-5; 8 bases align to TRBD2. Germline V gives CDR1 MNHEY, CDR2 SVGAGI. CDR3 length: 12 residues. V trimming: 8 bases; J trimming: 3 bases; junction bases outside the gene matches: 0. This chain's CDR3 is CASAGGYNEQFF. The CDR3 DNA sequence: TGTGCCAGCGCGGGGGGCTACAATGAGCAGTTCTTC.

This clone appeared once. V and J are TRBV9 and TRBJ1-2; D gene unclear. CDR1 is SGDLS, CDR2 YYNGEE, per germline. The length of the CDR3 is 10 residues. Between the trimmed V and J ends, which lost 7 bases and 7 bases, there was a span of 8 bases. This CDR3 reads CASQGRGYTF. The CDR3 coding sequence is TGTGCCAGCCAAGGGCGTGGCTACACCTTC.

The rearrangement links TRBV6-5 to TRBJ1-1, with D hard to call. CDR3 length: 12 amino acids. Per germline, CDR1 MNHEY and CDR2 SVGAGI. V lost 1 base, J lost 8 bases, and 8 bases lay in between. CDR3 sequence: CASSYWGGEAFF. CDR3 DNA: TGTGCCAGCAGTTACTGGGGTGGGGAAGCTTTCTTT.

The genes are TRBV6-6 and TRBJ1-1, with no clear D. The CDR3 loop spans 14 amino acids. Germline V gene sequence: CDR1 MNHNY, CDR2 SVGAGI (reference sequence). With 4 bases removed from V and 0 bases from J, the gap between germline ends came to 9 bases. The CDR3 protein is CASSSLGLNTEAFF. The CDR3 nucleotides are TGTGCCAGCAGTTCCTTAGGGTTGAACACTGAAGCTTTCTTT.

This chain links TRBV19 with TRBJ1-1, with 7 bases matching TRBD1. V shed 5 bases and J 4 bases; nucleotides not matched to a gene: 10. Germline V gene data show CDR1 as LNHDA and CDR2 as SQIVND (reference sequence). This CDR3 comprises 15 residues. This CDR3 is CASSARQGKSTEAFF. The DNA for the CDR3 is TGTGCCAGTAGTGCCCGACAGGGCAAGAGCACTGAAGCTTTCTTT.

The chain combines TRBV5-6 with TRBJ1-1; D is unresolved. Germline assignment: CDR1 SGHDT and CDR2 YYEEEE. V gave up 0 bases and J gave up 7 bases, with 13 bases separating them. The CDR3 has 14 amino acids. Here the CDR3 reads CASSLEPGPHEAFF. CDR3 nucleotides: TGTGCCAGCAGCTTGGAACCGGGTCCCCATGAAGCTTTCTTT.

This chain joins TRBV28 and TRBJ2-7; D is perhaps TRBD1 (5 bases). Germline V CDR1 and CDR2: MDHEN, SYDVKM. The CDR3 length is 13 residues. Trimming removed 6 bases at V and 5 bases at J, with 14 bases between. This CDR3 is CASRPQGTDEQYF. Written as DNA, the CDR3 is TGTGCCAGCAGACCCCAGGGCACTGACGAGCAGTACTTC.

The gene calls are TRBV6-5 and TRBJ2-1, with 8 nucleotides matching TRBD1. Germline V gives CDR1 MNHEY, CDR2 SVGAGI. V was pared by 1 base and J by 8 bases, with 7 bases of the junction left unmatched. This CDR3 spans 15 amino acids. The CDR3 nucleotides are TGTGCCAGCAGTTACTTACAGGGGGAGGTTGATGAGCAGTTCTTC. Translating gives CASSYLQGEVDEQFF.

V is TRBV7-9 and J is TRBJ2-1; tentatively, D is TRBD2 (5 bases). The germline V and J ends were trimmed by 5 bases and 6 bases, with 20 bases remaining between them. Germline V gene sequence: CDR1 SEHNR, CDR2 FQNEAQ (reference sequence). The CDR3 spans 16 residues. The CDR3 sequence is CASSPNSGLGSNEQFF. DNA for the CDR3: TGTGCCAGCAGCCCGAACAGCGGATTAGGAAGCAATGAGCAGTTCTTC. The entire variable domain, with the rest obtained from reference TRBV7-9 and TRBJ2-1, is as follows: DTGVSQNPRHKITKRGQNVTFRCDPISEHNRLYWYRQTLGQGPEFLTYFQNEAQLEKSRLLSDRFSAERPKGSFSTLEIQRTEQGDSAMYLCASSPNSGLGSNEQFFGPGTRLTVL.

The V gene is TRBV27, the J gene TRBJ1-5; D is uncertain. CDR1 is MNHEY, CDR2 SMNVEV, per germline (reference sequence). V lost 5 bases and J lost 4, with 6 bases in between. The CDR3 runs to 12 residues. The CDR3 coding sequence is TGTGCCAGCAGTAAATTAAATCAGCCCCAGCATTTT. Protein: CASSKLNQPQHF.

The chain recombines TRBV5-1 with TRBJ2-7, with unresolved D. Germline V CDR1 and CDR2: SGHRS, YFSETQ. The CDR3 contains 13 residues. V lost 3 bases and J lost 2, with 9 bases in between. This chain's CDR3 is CASSSSRAYEQYF. The CDR3 nucleotides are TGCGCCAGCAGCTCGTCTAGAGCCTACGAGCAGTACTTC.

The rearrangement links TRBV14 to TRBJ2-3; D is perhaps TRBD1 (7 bases). This CDR3 is 16 amino acids long. Germline V gene data show CDR1 as SGHDN and CDR2 as FVKESK. V shed 3 bases and J shed 1 base, with 14 bases lying between them. The chain's CDR3 is CASSHRQGLGTDTQYF. The CDR3 DNA follows: TGTGCCAGCAGCCACAGACAGGGACTGGGCACAGATACGCAGTATTTT.

This chain connects TRBV5-4 to TRBJ2-3; unclear D gene. The ends were cut back, 1 base at V and 0 bases at J, with 9 bases in the middle. This CDR3 contains 15 residues. Germline lookup yields CDR1 SGHNT and CDR2 YYREEE (reference sequence). CDR3 sequence (DNA): TGTGCCAGCAGCTTGAAGTTGTCGAGCACAGATACGCAGTATTTT. Translated, it gives CASSLKLSSTDTQYF.

The chain carries TRBV6-5 and TRBJ2-7; TRBD2 matches 9 bases. Germline assignment: CDR1 MNHEY and CDR2 SVGAGI. V trimming: 8 bases; J trimming: 3 bases; junction bases outside the gene matches: 5. The CDR3 length is 13 residues. This chain's CDR3 is CASAGTSYYEQYF. The DNA of the CDR3 is TGTGCCAGCGCCGGGACTAGCTACTACGAGCAGTACTTC.

The chain recombines TRBV30 with TRBJ1-5, with no clear D. Trimming removed 5 bases at V and 1 base at J, with 9 bases between. Germline V CDR1 and CDR2: GTSNPN, SVGIG (reference sequence). This CDR3 is built from 13 residues. This CDR3 reads CAWGPDSNQPQHF. CDR3 sequence (DNA): TGTGCCTGGGGCCCGGACAGCAATCAGCCCCAGCATTTT. Full variable domain (rest looked up from reference TRBV30 and TRBJ1-5): SQTIHQWPATLVQPVGSPLSLECTVEGTSNPNLYWYRQAAGRGLQLLFYSVGIGQISSEVPQNLSASRPQDRQFILSSKKLLLSDSGFYLCAWGPDSNQPQHFGDGTRLSIL.

V gene TRBV30 combines with J gene TRBJ2-7; D unresolved. The length of the CDR3 is 14 residues. Deletions cut 3 bases from V and 6 bases from J, with 18 bases between. Germline CDR1 and CDR2: GTSNPN and SVGIG (reference sequence). The CDR3 region is CAWRAKSYTREQYF. The CDR3 region has the DNA TGTGCCTGGAGAGCTAAAAGTTACACTCGCGAGCAGTACTTC.

The rearrangement joins TRBV12-5 to TRBJ1-2; TRBD1 might be the D (5 bases). The CDR3 totals 17 residues. V gave up 0 bases and J gave up 5 bases, with 19 bases separating them. The germline V gene encodes CDR1 LGHNT and CDR2 FRNRAP. CDR3 in amino acids: CASGLVVRDGSEYGYTF. In nucleotides, the CDR3 is TGTGCTAGTGGTTTGGTCGTCCGGGACGGGAGTGAATATGGCTACACCTTC. The variable domain in full, completed from reference TRBV12-5 and TRBJ1-2, reads DARVTQTPRHKVTEMGQEVTMRCQPILGHNTVFWYRQTMMQGLELLAYFRNRAPLDDSGMPKDRFSAEMPDATLATLKIQPSEPRDSAVYFCASGLVVRDGSEYGYTFGSGTRLTVV.

The chain employs TRBV6-5 and TRBJ1-1; perhaps TRBD1 as D (5 bases). With 5 bases removed from V and 2 bases from J, the gap between germline ends came to 15 bases. This CDR3 comprises 15 residues. CDR1 MNHEY and CDR2 SVGAGI come from the germline V gene. This chain's CDR3 is CASSTSGGINTEAFF. CDR3 bases: TGTGCCAGCAGTACCTCGGGGGGAATAAACACTGAAGCTTTCTTT.

The V and J genes are TRBV18 and TRBJ2-5; 7 nucleotides agree with TRBD1. CDR1 and CDR2 (germline): KGHSH, LQKENI. The CDR3 spans 15 residues. Trimming cost V 4 bases and J 4 bases; bases outside gene matches: 9. The CDR3 DNA is TGTGCCAGCTCACGTGCAGGGGGATATGGAGAGACCCAGTACTTC. Encoded protein: CASSRAGGYGETQYF. The whole variable domain, filled in from reference TRBV18 and TRBJ2-5, reads NAGVMQNPRHLVRRRGQEARLRCSPMKGHSHVYWYRQLPEEGLKFMVYLQKENIIDESGMPKERFSAEFPKEGPSILRIQQVVRGDSAAYFCASSRAGGYGETQYFGPGTRLLVL.